This TCR beta chain was identified during a study of shared clonotypes between healthy human individuals (dated by TCRdb to 2018 to 2021). Study-level background: The cohort comprised a couple of women and a few men aged 18 to 49 years. To estimate repertoire size and how much clonotypes are shared between individuals, the study performed deep sequencing of blood TCR repertoires from a few healthy adults. To increase sequencing depth and limit assay-specific biases, different laboratories used diverse techniques to prepare libraries and sequence TCR repertoires. Leukapheresis yielded between about 0.85 and 10 billion PBMCs per donor. The paper's findings and limits, for the study overall: Pairwise subsampling indicated that sequencing depth was expected to affect the degree of clonotype sharing among donors. The genetic and exposure-history diversity represented was limited by the small number of donors. Sampling was limited to blood, and TCR repertoires in tissue likely differ from TCR repertoires in blood.

The CDR3 sequence holds 15 residues, the cysteine and phenylalanine included. The read is trimmed to its CDR3 DNA, 45 bases read in frame from base 1. Based on the germline V gene, the CDR1 and CDR2 sequences are MDHEN and SYDVKM. Trimming accounts for 4 bases at V and 6 bases at J, while the number of junction bases matched to no gene is 9. Healthy HIV-negative adults with no recently reported acute infections or vaccinations were included as donors. Every donor was a Caucasian adult residing in Nashville, Tennessee, USA. For unsorted samples, 90 million to 95 million PBMCs were counted, and genomic DNA was extracted using the QIAamp DNA Blood Mini kit. Blood was obtained by leukapheresis, after which PBMCs were separated by Ficoll-Histopaque density gradient centrifugation and cryopreserved in liquid nitrogen vapor phase. The sample holds one count of this clone. Its antigen has not been determined. Nothing much larger sits one base from this clone, and base qualities are not available.

Using the deep immunoSEQ assay, TCR CDR3 regions were amplified from genomic DNA by multiplex PCR. Genomic DNA extracted from each cell subset was distributed evenly over all wells of several immunoSEQ 96-well plates, and each plate served as one replicate. For unsorted PBMC, about 300 ng genomic DNA, equal to 30,000 or so T cell genomes, was loaded into each replicate PCR. Ten immunoSEQ deep assay plates were used to sequence unsorted PBMC genomic DNA. The purified libraries were quantified using a Qubit 3.0 fluorometer, sized with a Bioanalyzer 2100, and then quantified again using the KAPA Library Quantification kit. A separate single-read 150-cycle Illumina NextSeq 550 flow cell was used to sequence each immunoSEQ 96-well plate. The paper's processing steps were these. The immunoSEQ output contained only junctional sequences without quality scores, so filtering could not match that applied to full-length reads. To assign V/J genes and CDR3, sequences were annotated using PyIR, a Python wrapper for IgBLAST v1.9, with IMGT germline references. Reads with weak V/J assignments (E-value above 1e-6), missing CDR3, stop codons, out-of-frame junctions, or ambiguous translated residues were removed. V3J clonotypes were defined by identical inferred V gene, J gene, and CDR3 amino acid sequence. The percentage overlap between two repertoires was calculated by dividing the number of shared unique clonotypes by the size of the smaller repertoire. Repertoire richness was assessed with RTK rarefaction, the Chao1 estimator, and Recon v2.1 estimates of unobserved clonotypes. TCRdb provides this immuneACCESS table in a form limited to in-frame rearrangements. Some clones are lacking; in checked studies, under half of them reflect an unresolved V gene, and why the rest are absent is not known. That table gives V, J and clone size, and the DNA gave D and trimming. Counted in this sample were hundreds of thousands of clones; around 78% of them appeared once. In total, the top ten clones hold approximately 12% of the sample.

Sequencing input: PBMCs. Recombination linked TRBV28 to TRBJ2-7; TRBD1 lines up with 10 middle nucleotides. The TCR was taken from a woman aged 40 to 50 in good health. Some clones in this sample may be carry-over from other donors' samples. The nucleotide sequence is TGTGCCAGCAGTTACCTATCGGGACAGGGGTTCGAGCAGTACTTC. It translates as CASSYLSGQGFEQYF.